The next 13 T cell receptor beta chains were all read from a single sample in a study of blood T cell repertoires in COVID-19. Profiling relied on immunoSEQ multiplex PCR, and the TCRdb table lists in-frame clones only, not all of them. The data hold about 250,000 clones, with approximately 83% observed a single time. The specimen was PBMCs or T cells enriched from blood (not recorded which). These receptors came from a man in his forties or fifties who had recovered from COVID-19.

The J gene is TRBJ1-2, the V gene TRBV4-2, with 8 nucleotides matching TRBD1. Trimming at V came to 1 base and at J to 4 bases, leaving 8 bases not matched to a gene. CDR1 is LGHNA, CDR2 YNFKEQ, per germline. The CDR3 has 16 residues. The CDR3 DNA reads as TGTGCCAGCAGCCAAGTGGGGACAGGTGGATCCTATGGCTACACCTTC. Amino acids: CASSQVGTGGSYGYTF.

This clone was counted between two and nine times. The genes are TRBV7-9 and TRBJ2-1, with D maybe TRBD1 (6 bases). The V and J ends lost 2 bases and 2 bases respectively, with 13 bases between them. Germline-derived CDR1 and CDR2 are SEHNR and FQNEAQ (reference sequence). The CDR3 is 16 amino acids. CDR3 coding DNA: TGTGCCAGCAGCTTAAGTGGCAGGACAGCCTACAATGAGCAGTTCTTC. Protein product: CASSLSGRTAYNEQFF.

The chain links TRBV4-1 to TRBJ2-2, with 8 positions matching TRBD2. The CDR3 sequence is 16 residues long. With 4 bases clipped from V and 0 bases from J, the junction kept 4 bases outside the gene matches. Germline assignment: CDR1 MGHRA and CDR2 YSYEKL. CDR3 bases: TGCGCCAGCAGCCTAGTTAGCGGGGCGAACACCGGGGAGCTGTTTTTT. Encoded protein: CASSLVSGANTGELFF.

This clone showed up just a few times. J is TRBJ2-3 and V is TRBV28, with 8 positions matching TRBD2. The CDR3 spans 13 residues. Trimming removed 6 bases from V and 5 bases from J; junction bases left unmatched: 4. CDR1 MDHEN and CDR2 SYDVKM come from the germline V gene. CDR3 DNA: TGTGCCAGCAGCCCCGGGGGGGTAGATACGCAGTATTTT. It is translated as CASSPGGVDTQYF.

This chain connects TRBV29-1 to TRBJ2-1; TRBD2 might be the D (5 bases). CDR1 is SQVTM and CDR2 is ANQGSEA in the germline V gene. The CDR3 is made up of 13 amino acids. Trimming took off 4 bases at V and 9 bases at J, with 16 bases between the two ends. For the CDR3, the DNA is TGCAGCGTTGCGGGGAGACTCCATGGTGAGCAGTTCTTC. It translates to CSVAGRLHGEQFF.

This chain uses TRBV30 with TRBJ2-3; TRBD2 aligns across 7 bases. CDR3 length: 15 residues. Losses at the gene ends were 2 bases for V and 2 bases for J; bases not matched to a gene: 7. The germline V gene has CDR1 GTSNPN and CDR2 SVGIG (reference sequence). CDR3 DNA: TGTGCCTGGAGTCGTCGAGCGGGGTTCACAGATACGCAGTATTTT. It translates to CAWSRRAGFTDTQYF.

This clone was picked up one time. The chain employs TRBV28 and TRBJ2-1, with 14 bases identical to TRBD2. CDR1 and CDR2 from the germline V gene are MDHEN and SYDVKM. Trimming cost V 2 bases and J 4 bases; bases outside gene matches: 10. The length of the CDR3 is 19 residues. This chain's CDR3 is CASSLPGTSGSSEYNEQFF. CDR3 nucleotide sequence: TGTGCCAGCAGTTTACCAGGGACTAGCGGGAGTAGTGAGTACAATGAGCAGTTCTTC.

V gene TRBV2 combines with J gene TRBJ1-6, with D possibly matching TRBD1 (6 bases). V lost 6 bases and J 8 bases, leaving 11 bases between the germline ends. Germline CDR1 is SNHLY and CDR2 is FYNNEI. The CDR3 length is 13 residues. CDR3 sequence reads: CASSTGFDSPLHF. CDR3 nucleotides: TGTGCCAGCAGCACAGGGTTTGATTCACCCCTCCACTTT. The full variable domain, completed using reference TRBV2 and TRBJ1-6, is EPEVTQTPSHQVTQMGQEVILRCVPISNHLYFYWYRQILGQKVEFLVSFYNNEISEKSEIFDDQFSVERPDGSNFTLKIRSTKLEDSAMYFCASSTGFDSPLHFGNGTRLTVT.

CDR3 DNA sequence: TGCGCCAGCACCAGGGGGCGGGACACCGGGGAGCTGTTTTTT. Its translation: CASTRGRDTGELFF. The V call is TRBV4-1, the J call TRBJ2-2; 8 positions match TRBD1. CDR1 is MGHRA and CDR2 is YSYEKL in the germline V gene. This CDR3 has 14 amino acids. With 7 bases clipped from V and 3 bases from J, the junction kept 4 bases outside the gene matches.

The chain uses TRBV10-3 and TRBJ1-1; tentative D call: TRBD1 (5 bases). This CDR3 comprises 14 residues. CDR1 and CDR2 (germline): ENHRY, SYGVKD. Trimming stripped 10 bases from V and 1 base from J, with 16 bases between. The CDR3 sequence: CATDPGVGNTEAFF. In DNA form, the CDR3 reads TGTGCCACCGACCCGGGGGTGGGGAACACTGAAGCTTTCTTT.

The chain combines TRBV29-1 with TRBJ1-1; no firm D call. Trimming took off 6 bases at V and 6 bases at J, with 17 bases between the two ends. The CDR3 totals 13 residues. Germline lookup yields CDR1 SQVTM and CDR2 ANQGSEA. The CDR3 region is CSVSPSVFSEAFF. The CDR3 DNA reads as TGCAGCGTCAGTCCGTCAGTCTTCTCTGAAGCTTTCTTT.

The genes are TRBV7-8 and TRBJ2-3, with D possibly being TRBD2 (7 bases). The CDR3 runs 17 residues. V lost 5 bases, J lost 2 bases, and 20 bases lay in between. From germline, CDR1 is SGHVS and CDR2 FQNEAQ. The CDR3 here is CASSRQKGGGPTDTQYF. DNA for the CDR3: TGTGCCAGCAGCCGCCAGAAAGGGGGGGGCCCCACAGATACGCAGTATTTT.

The chain has TRBV5-1 and TRBJ1-2, with D possibly being TRBD1 (5 bases). CDR1 is SGHRS, CDR2 YFSETQ, per germline. The CDR3 contains 13 residues. Trimming removed 3 bases at V and 3 bases at J, with 9 bases between. CDR3 loop: CASSSGLDYGYTF. CDR3 DNA sequence: TGCGCCAGCAGCTCGGGACTTGACTATGGCTACACCTTC.